This TCR beta chain derives from a study of blood T cell repertoires in COVID-19. Study at large: Samples taken during acute and convalescent COVID-19 were collected in the United States, Italy and Spain.

Authors' analysis steps: Reference gene primer amplification in the assay estimated nucleated cell counts. Data came from immunoSEQ multiplex PCR; TCRdb stores just in-frame clones and leaves some out. V, J and clone size are taken as reported in that table, and D and trimming were inferred from the DNA itself. Among about 77,000 clones listed, over 85% were seen once. This CDR3 is built from 21 residues. The V end was cut by 5 bases, the J end by 0 bases, with 30 bases between. The germline gives CDR1 MGHRA, CDR2 YSYEKL. V gene TRBV4-1 combines with J gene TRBJ2-3; D unclear. Sequencing input: peripheral blood. The sequence came from an elderly woman with active or convalescent COVID-19. CDR3 loop: CASSKVPLQNPMVFSTDTQYF. The DNA for the CDR3 is TGCGCCAGCAGCAAAGTACCCTTACAGAATCCAATGGTTTTTAGCACAGATACGCAGTATTTT.